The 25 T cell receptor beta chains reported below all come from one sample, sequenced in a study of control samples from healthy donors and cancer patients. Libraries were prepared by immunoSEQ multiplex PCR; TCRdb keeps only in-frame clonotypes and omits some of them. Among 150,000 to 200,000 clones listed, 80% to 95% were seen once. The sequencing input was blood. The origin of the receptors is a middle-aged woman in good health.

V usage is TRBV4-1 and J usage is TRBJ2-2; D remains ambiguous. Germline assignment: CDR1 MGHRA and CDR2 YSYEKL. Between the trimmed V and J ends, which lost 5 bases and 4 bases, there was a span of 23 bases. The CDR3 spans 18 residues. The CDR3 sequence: CASSDRTVQDYGTGELFF. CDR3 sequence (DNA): TGCGCCAGCAGCGACCGGACGGTCCAAGATTACGGCACCGGGGAGCTGTTTTTT.

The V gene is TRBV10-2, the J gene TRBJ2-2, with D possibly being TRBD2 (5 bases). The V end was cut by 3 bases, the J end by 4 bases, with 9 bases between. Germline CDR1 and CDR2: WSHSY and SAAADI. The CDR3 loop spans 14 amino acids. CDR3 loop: CASSDEGPTGELFF. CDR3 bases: TGCGCCAGCAGTGACGAGGGCCCCACCGGGGAGCTGTTTTTT.

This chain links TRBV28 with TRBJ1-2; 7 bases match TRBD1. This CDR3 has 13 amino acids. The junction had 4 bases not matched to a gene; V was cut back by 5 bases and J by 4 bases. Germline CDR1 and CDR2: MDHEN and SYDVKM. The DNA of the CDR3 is TGTGCCAGCAGTGAGGGGGCAGGCTATGGCTACACCTTC. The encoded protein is CASSEGAGYGYTF.

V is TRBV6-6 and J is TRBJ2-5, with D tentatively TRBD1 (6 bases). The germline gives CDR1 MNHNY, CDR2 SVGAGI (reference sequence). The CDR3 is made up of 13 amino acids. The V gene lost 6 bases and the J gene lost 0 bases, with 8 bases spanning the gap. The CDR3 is CASSRQDQETQYF. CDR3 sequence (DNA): TGTGCCAGCAGCCGACAGGACCAAGAGACCCAGTACTTC.

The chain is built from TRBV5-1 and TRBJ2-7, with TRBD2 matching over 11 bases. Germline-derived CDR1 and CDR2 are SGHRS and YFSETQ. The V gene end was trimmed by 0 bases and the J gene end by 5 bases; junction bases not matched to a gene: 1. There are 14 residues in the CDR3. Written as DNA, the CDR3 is TGCGCCAGCAGCTTGGAACTAGCGGGGGACGAGCAGTACTTC. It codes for CASSLELAGDEQYF.

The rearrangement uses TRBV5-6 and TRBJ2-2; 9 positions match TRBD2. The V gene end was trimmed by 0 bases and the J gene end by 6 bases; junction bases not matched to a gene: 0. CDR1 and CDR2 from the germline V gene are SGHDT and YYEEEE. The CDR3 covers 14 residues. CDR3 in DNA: TGTGCCAGCAGCTTGGGGACTAGCGCCGGGGAGCTGTTTTTT. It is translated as CASSLGTSAGELFF.

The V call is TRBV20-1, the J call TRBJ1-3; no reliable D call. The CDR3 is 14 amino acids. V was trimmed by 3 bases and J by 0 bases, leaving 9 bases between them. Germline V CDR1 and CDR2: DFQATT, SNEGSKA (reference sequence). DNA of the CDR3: TGCAGTGCTAGTAAGCTTCCCTCTGGAAACACCATATATTTT. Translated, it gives CSASKLPSGNTIYF.

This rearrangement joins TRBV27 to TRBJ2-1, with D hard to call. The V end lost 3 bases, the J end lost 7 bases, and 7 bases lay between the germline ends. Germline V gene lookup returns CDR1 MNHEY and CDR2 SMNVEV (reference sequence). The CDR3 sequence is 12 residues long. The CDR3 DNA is TGTGCCAGCAGTTTGTACGGGAATGAGCAGTTCTTC. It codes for CASSLYGNEQFF.

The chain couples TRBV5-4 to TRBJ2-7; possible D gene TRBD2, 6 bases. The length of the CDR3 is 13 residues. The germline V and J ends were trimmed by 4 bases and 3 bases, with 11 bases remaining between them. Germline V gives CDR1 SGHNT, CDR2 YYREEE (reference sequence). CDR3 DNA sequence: TGTGCCAGCAGCGCGGACTACGACTACGAGCAGTACTTC. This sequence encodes CASSADYDYEQYF. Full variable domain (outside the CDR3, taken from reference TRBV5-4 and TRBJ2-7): ETGVTQSPTHLIKTRGQQVTLRCSSQSGHNTVSWYQQALGQGPQFIFQYYREEENGRGNFPPRFSGLQFPNYSSELNVNALELDDSALYLCASSADYDYEQYFGPGTRLTVT.

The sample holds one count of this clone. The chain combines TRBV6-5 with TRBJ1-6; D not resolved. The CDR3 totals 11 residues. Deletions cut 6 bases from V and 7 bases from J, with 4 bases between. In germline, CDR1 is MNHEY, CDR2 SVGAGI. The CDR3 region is CASRVNSPLHF. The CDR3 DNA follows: TGTGCCAGCAGGGTCAATTCACCCCTCCACTTT.

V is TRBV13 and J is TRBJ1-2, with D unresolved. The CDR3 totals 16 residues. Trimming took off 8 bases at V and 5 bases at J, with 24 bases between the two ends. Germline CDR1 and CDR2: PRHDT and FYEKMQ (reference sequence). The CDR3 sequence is CASESLAIRSQYGYTF. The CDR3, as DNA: TGTGCCAGCGAAAGTTTGGCCATCCGTTCTCAATATGGCTACACCTTC.

In nucleotides, the CDR3 is TGTGCCAGCATGGGCGGGGGGGCTTGGGATACGCAGTATTTT. Translating gives CASMGGGAWDTQYF. The chain links TRBV27 to TRBJ2-3; 9 bases line up with TRBD2. Germline V gives CDR1 MNHEY, CDR2 SMNVEV (reference sequence). The CDR3 covers 14 residues. The ends lost 7 bases at V and 6 bases at J; junction bases unmatched: 8.

The CDR3 region has the DNA TGCAGCGTAGGGACAGGGATCGAGACCCAGTACTTC. It codes for CSVGTGIETQYF. The rearrangement links TRBV29-1 to TRBJ2-5; TRBD1 matches at 9 bases. The CDR3 sequence is 12 residues long. Germline V gene data show CDR1 as SQVTM and CDR2 as ANQGSEA. V shed 6 bases, J shed 5 bases, and the junction held 4 bases outside the gene matches.

For the CDR3, the DNA is TGTGCCAGCAGTAGGGGTAACCACGAGCAGTACTTC. It encodes CASSRGNHEQYF. This sequence joins TRBV6-5 and TRBJ2-7; possibly TRBD1 for D (5 bases). The CDR3 contains 12 residues. The germline CDR1 and CDR2 sequences are MNHEY and SVGAGI. V lost 5 bases, J lost 5 bases, and 10 bases lay in between.

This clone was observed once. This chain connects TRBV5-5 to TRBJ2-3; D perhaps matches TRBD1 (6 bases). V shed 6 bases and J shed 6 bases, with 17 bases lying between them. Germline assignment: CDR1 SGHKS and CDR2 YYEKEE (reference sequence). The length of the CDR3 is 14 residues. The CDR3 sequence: CASTPPQGKDTQYF. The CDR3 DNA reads TGTGCCAGCACCCCGCCCCAGGGGAAGGATACGCAGTATTTT.

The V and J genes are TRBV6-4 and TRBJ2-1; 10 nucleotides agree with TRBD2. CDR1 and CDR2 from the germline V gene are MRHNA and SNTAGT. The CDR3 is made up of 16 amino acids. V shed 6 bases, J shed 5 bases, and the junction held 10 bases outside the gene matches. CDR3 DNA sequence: TGTGCCAGCAGAGTTTTTAGCGGGGGGCTAAACAATGAGCAGTTCTTC. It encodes CASRVFSGGLNNEQFF.

The CDR3, as DNA: TGTGCCAGCTCACCAATGGTAGCGGCGGAGACCCAGTACTTC. Its protein is CASSPMVAAETQYF. This chain joins TRBV18 and TRBJ2-5, with D possibly being TRBD2 (6 bases). CDR3 length equals 14 residues. Germline CDR1 KGHSH, CDR2 LQKENI. V lost 2 bases, J lost 5 bases, and 12 bases lay in between.

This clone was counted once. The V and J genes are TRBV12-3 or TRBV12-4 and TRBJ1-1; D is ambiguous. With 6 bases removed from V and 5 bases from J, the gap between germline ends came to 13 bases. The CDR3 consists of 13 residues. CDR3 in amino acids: CASSYDDWTEAFF. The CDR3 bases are TGTGCCAGCAGCTATGATGATTGGACTGAAGCTTTCTTT.

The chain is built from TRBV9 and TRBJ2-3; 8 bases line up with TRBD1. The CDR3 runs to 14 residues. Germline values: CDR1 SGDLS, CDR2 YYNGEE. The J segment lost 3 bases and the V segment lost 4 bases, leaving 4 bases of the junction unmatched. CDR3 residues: CASSRQGWTDTQYF. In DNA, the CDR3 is TGTGCCAGCAGCCGACAGGGGTGGACAGATACGCAGTATTTT.

CDR3 sequence: CASSQDGLAGTEQFF. The CDR3 DNA reads TGTGCCAGCAGCCAAGATGGACTAGCGGGGACTGAGCAGTTCTTC. This sequence joins TRBV3-1 (or the pseudogene TRBV3-2) and TRBJ2-1; TRBD2 matches at 12 bases. From germline, CDR1 is LGHDT and CDR2 YNNKEL (reference sequence). The CDR3 length is 15 residues. V was pared by 0 bases and J by 9 bases, with 3 bases of the junction left unmatched.

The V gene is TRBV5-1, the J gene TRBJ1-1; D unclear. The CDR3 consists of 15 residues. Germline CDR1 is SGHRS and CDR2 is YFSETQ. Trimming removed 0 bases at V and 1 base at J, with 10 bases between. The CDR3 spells CASSLAVGKNTEAFF. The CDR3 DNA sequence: TGCGCCAGCAGCTTGGCGGTAGGTAAGAACACTGAAGCTTTCTTT. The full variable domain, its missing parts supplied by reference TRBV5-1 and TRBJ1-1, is KAGVTQTPRYLIKTRGQQVTLSCSPISGHRSVSWYQQTPGQGLQFLFEYFSETQRNKGNFPGRFSGRQFSNSRSEMNVSTLELGDSALYLCASSLAVGKNTEAFFGQGTRLTVV.

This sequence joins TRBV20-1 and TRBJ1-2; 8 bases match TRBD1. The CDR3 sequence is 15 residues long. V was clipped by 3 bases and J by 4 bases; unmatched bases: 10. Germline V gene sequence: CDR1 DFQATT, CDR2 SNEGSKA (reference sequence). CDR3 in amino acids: CSASLTIQGGYGYTF. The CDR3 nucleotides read TGCAGTGCTAGTCTCACAATACAGGGGGGCTATGGCTACACCTTC.

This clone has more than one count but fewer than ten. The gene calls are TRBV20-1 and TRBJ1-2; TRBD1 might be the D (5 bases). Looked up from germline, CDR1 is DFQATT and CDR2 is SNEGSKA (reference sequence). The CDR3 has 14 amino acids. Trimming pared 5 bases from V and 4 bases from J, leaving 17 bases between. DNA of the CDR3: TGCAGTGCTCGTGAGGGACGGACCTTCTATGGCTACACCTTC. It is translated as CSAREGRTFYGYTF.

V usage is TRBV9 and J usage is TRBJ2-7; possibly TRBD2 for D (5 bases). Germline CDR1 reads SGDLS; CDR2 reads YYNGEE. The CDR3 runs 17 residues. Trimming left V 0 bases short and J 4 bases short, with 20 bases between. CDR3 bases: TGTGCCAGCAGCGTAGACTTGTCGGGGTTTAGGGTGTACGAGCAGTACTTC. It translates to CASSVDLSGFRVYEQYF. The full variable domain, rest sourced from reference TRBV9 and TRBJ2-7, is DSGVTQTPKHLITATGQRVTLRCSPRSGDLSVYWYQQSLDQGLQFLIQYYNGEERAKGNILERFSAQQFPDLHSELNLSSLELGDSALYFCASSVDLSGFRVYEQYFGPGTRLTVT.

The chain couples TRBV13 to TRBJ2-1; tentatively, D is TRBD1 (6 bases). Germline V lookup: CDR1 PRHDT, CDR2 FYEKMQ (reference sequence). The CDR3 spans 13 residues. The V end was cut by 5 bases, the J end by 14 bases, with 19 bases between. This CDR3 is CASSSMGAVLEFF. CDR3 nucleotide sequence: TGTGCCAGCAGCAGCATGGGGGCAGTGCTCGAGTTCTTC.